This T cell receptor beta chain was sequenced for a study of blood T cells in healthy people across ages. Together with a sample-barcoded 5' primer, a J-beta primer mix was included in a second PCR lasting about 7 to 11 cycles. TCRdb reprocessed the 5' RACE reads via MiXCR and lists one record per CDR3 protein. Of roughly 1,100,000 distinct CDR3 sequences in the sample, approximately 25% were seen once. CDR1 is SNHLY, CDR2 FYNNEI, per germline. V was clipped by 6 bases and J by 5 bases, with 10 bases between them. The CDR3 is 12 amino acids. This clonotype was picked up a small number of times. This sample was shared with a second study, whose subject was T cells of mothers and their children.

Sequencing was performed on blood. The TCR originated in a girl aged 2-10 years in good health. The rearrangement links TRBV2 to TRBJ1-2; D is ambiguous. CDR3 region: CASRVTEYGYTF. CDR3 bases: TGTGCCAGCAGAGTGACTGAGTATGGCTACACCTTC.